These T cell receptor beta chains were read from a single sample in a study of response to subunit inactivated influenza vaccine. TCRdb called the RT-PCR reads again in MiXCR, with one record for every CDR3 protein. The table shows 500,000 to 600,000 distinct CDR3 sequences, with about an eighth occurring only once. The sequenced sample was PBMCs from blood, obtained roughly 6 weeks after vaccination. The receptors originated from a man in his fifties or sixties who received an inactivated influenza vaccine. The CDR3 runs from the conserved cysteine through the conserved F or W. D genes are given only for firm matches. Clone sizes are given selectively: once, few, many, or a class where the clone is expanded.

d_call: TRBD2; clone_size: medium-sized; j_call: TRBJ2-3; v_call: TRBV20-1; cdr3_nt: TGCAGTGCTAGACCCCCTAGCGGAGCCCTTATGTGGTATTTT; cdr3_aa: CSARPPSGALMWYF
d_call: NA; clone_size: many; j_call: TRBJ2-3; v_call: TRBV4-1; cdr3_nt: TGCGCCAGCAGCCGCGTCAGGGGAACAGATACGCAGTATTTT; cdr3_aa: CASSRVRGTDTQYF
d_call: TRBD2; clone_size: few; j_call: TRBJ2-1; v_call: TRBV5-1; cdr3_nt: TGCGCCAGCAGCTTGGGGAGGACTAGCGGGAGAGTGGACAATGAGCAGTTCTTC; cdr3_aa: CASSLGRTSGRVDNEQFF
d_call: NA; clone_size: few; j_call: TRBJ2-2; v_call: TRBV7-2; cdr3_nt: TGTGCCAGCAGCTTAGGGGGGGGCCTCAGGGACACCGGGGAGCTGTTTTTT; cdr3_aa: CASSLGGGLRDTGELFF
d_call: TRBD2; clone_size: NA; j_call: TRBJ2-1; v_call: TRBV4-3; cdr3_nt: TGCGCCAGCAGCCAAGGACTAGCGGGGAGGAACAATGAGCAGTTCTTC; cdr3_aa: CASSQGLAGRNNEQFF
d_call: NA; clone_size: NA; j_call: TRBJ2-1; v_call: TRBV19; cdr3_nt: TGTGCCAGTAGTATTAGACAGACTGGGGATGAGCAGTTCTTC; cdr3_aa: CASSIRQTGDEQFF
d_call: TRBD2; clone_size: NA; j_call: TRBJ2-1; v_call: TRBV15; cdr3_nt: TGTGCCACCAGCAGAGATCAGCTAGGACTAGCGGGAAATGAGCAGTTCTTC; cdr3_aa: CATSRDQLGLAGNEQFF
d_call: TRBD2; clone_size: many; j_call: TRBJ2-1; v_call: TRBV9; cdr3_nt: TGTGCCAGCAGCGTCGACACTAGCGGAAAGAATGAGCAGTTCTTC; cdr3_aa: CASSVDTSGKNEQFF
d_call: NA; clone_size: few; j_call: TRBJ2-5; v_call: TRBV6-2/TRBV6-3; cdr3_nt: TGTGCCAGCAGTCTGGACTATCAAGAGACCCAGTACTTC; cdr3_aa: CASSLDYQETQYF
d_call: TRBD2; clone_size: many; j_call: TRBJ2-1; v_call: TRBV12-3/TRBV12-4; cdr3_nt: TGTGCCAGCAGTTTTGCGGGAGGAACCTACAATGAGCAGTTCTTC; cdr3_aa: CASSFAGGTYNEQFF
d_call: NA; clone_size: few; j_call: TRBJ2-2; v_call: TRBV20-1; cdr3_nt: TGCAGTGCTAGAGATAGCCCAGACACCGGGGAGCTGTTTTTT; cdr3_aa: CSARDSPDTGELFF
d_call: NA; clone_size: many; j_call: TRBJ2-3; v_call: TRBV12-3/TRBV12-4; cdr3_nt: TGTGCCAGCAGCTACAGCGCAAGCACAGATACGCAGTATTTT; cdr3_aa: CASSYSASTDTQYF
d_call: NA; clone_size: NA; j_call: TRBJ1-2; v_call: TRBV6-1; cdr3_nt: TGTGCCAGCAGTGAAGGGACCGGGTTGGGCTACACCTTC; cdr3_aa: CASSEGTGLGYTF
d_call: TRBD2; clone_size: NA; j_call: TRBJ2-7; v_call: TRBV6-1; cdr3_nt: TGTGCCAGCAGCAAGGCTAGTGCTAGCGGCCCCTACGAGCAGTACTTC; cdr3_aa: CASSKASASGPYEQYF
d_call: NA; clone_size: few; j_call: TRBJ2-7; v_call: TRBV20-1; cdr3_nt: TGCAGTGCTAGAGTCTACGAGCAGTACTTC; cdr3_aa: CSARVYEQYF
d_call: NA; clone_size: few; j_call: TRBJ1-4; v_call: TRBV5-1; cdr3_nt: TGCGCCAGCAGCTTGGGCCGTGAGGAAGAAAAACTGTTTTTT; cdr3_aa: CASSLGREEEKLFF
d_call: NA; clone_size: few; j_call: TRBJ2-3; v_call: TRBV9; cdr3_nt: TGTGCCAGCAGCGTAGGGGGAGAGACAGATACGCAGTATTTT; cdr3_aa: CASSVGGETDTQYF
d_call: NA; clone_size: NA; j_call: TRBJ2-7; v_call: TRBV5-1; cdr3_nt: TGCGCCAGCAGCGAAGGGGTCGGCTCCTACGAGCAGTACTTC; cdr3_aa: CASSEGVGSYEQYF
d_call: NA; clone_size: NA; j_call: TRBJ2-1; v_call: TRBV6-1; cdr3_nt: TGTGCCAGCAGTGAAACAGGCTACAATGAGCAGTTCTTC; cdr3_aa: CASSETGYNEQFF
d_call: NA; clone_size: NA; j_call: TRBJ2-3; v_call: TRBV20-1; cdr3_nt: TGCAGTGCTAGACGTACTAGTGCCACGCAGTATTTT; cdr3_aa: CSARRTSATQYF
d_call: TRBD2; clone_size: few; j_call: TRBJ2-7; v_call: TRBV6-2/TRBV6-3; cdr3_nt: TGTGCCAGCAGTTACGCGCGAACTAGCGGGAGGGCCAACCTAGGTTCCTACGAGCAGTACTTC; cdr3_aa: CASSYARTSGRANLGSYEQYF
d_call: TRBD2; clone_size: few; j_call: TRBJ2-2; v_call: TRBV5-1; cdr3_nt: TGCGCCAGCAGCTCCGGGACTAGCGGGGTGTACACCGGGGAGCTGTTTTTT; cdr3_aa: CASSSGTSGVYTGELFF
d_call: NA; clone_size: few; j_call: TRBJ2-3; v_call: TRBV14; cdr3_nt: TGTGCCAGCACCCAGTGGGGGGAAACAGATACGCAGTATTTT; cdr3_aa: CASTQWGETDTQYF
d_call: TRBD1; clone_size: NA; j_call: TRBJ2-7; v_call: TRBV5-5; cdr3_nt: TGTGCCAGCACCAGACAGGGGCGAGCCTACGAGCAGTACTTC; cdr3_aa: CASTRQGRAYEQYF
d_call: TRBD1; clone_size: NA; j_call: TRBJ2-7; v_call: TRBV28; cdr3_nt: TGTGCCACCGAAGGACAGGGGTACGAGCAGTACTTC; cdr3_aa: CATEGQGYEQYF
d_call: TRBD2; clone_size: many; j_call: TRBJ2-1; v_call: TRBV9; cdr3_nt: TGTGCCAGCAGCGAAAGCGGGAGTTCCTACAATGAGCAGTTCTTC; cdr3_aa: CASSESGSSYNEQFF
d_call: NA; clone_size: few; j_call: TRBJ1-4; v_call: TRBV9; cdr3_nt: TGTGCCAGCAGCGAGGGACGGCTCCTTAATGAAAAACTGTTTTTT; cdr3_aa: CASSEGRLLNEKLFF
d_call: TRBD1; clone_size: few; j_call: TRBJ2-7; v_call: TRBV12-3/TRBV12-4; cdr3_nt: TGTGCCAGCAGGCGGGACAGGGTCTACGAGCAGTACTTC; cdr3_aa: CASRRDRVYEQYF
d_call: TRBD2; clone_size: NA; j_call: TRBJ2-1; v_call: TRBV28; cdr3_nt: TGTGCCAGCAGTCAAGGTGGACTAGCCTACAATGAGCAGTTCTTC; cdr3_aa: CASSQGGLAYNEQFF
d_call: NA; clone_size: NA; j_call: TRBJ2-3; v_call: TRBV20-1; cdr3_nt: TGCAGTGCCGAAACGGGGGGCACCTGGGCTATCGAAGATACGCAGTATTTT; cdr3_aa: CSAETGGTWAIEDTQYF
d_call: NA; clone_size: many; j_call: TRBJ2-2; v_call: TRBV12-3/TRBV12-4; cdr3_nt: TGTGCCAGCAGCCCCGGACGAGGCGGCTCCACCGGGGAGCTGTTTTTT; cdr3_aa: CASSPGRGGSTGELFF
d_call: TRBD1; clone_size: NA; j_call: TRBJ2-1; v_call: TRBV6-2/TRBV6-3; cdr3_nt: TGTGCCAGCAGTTACTGGGGGCAGGGGGCTGGTGAGCAGTTCTTC; cdr3_aa: CASSYWGQGAGEQFF
d_call: TRBD1; clone_size: NA; j_call: TRBJ1-1; v_call: TRBV6-2/TRBV6-3; cdr3_nt: TGTGCCAGCAGTTGGGGACAGGGGTACACTGAAGCTTTCTTT; cdr3_aa: CASSWGQGYTEAFF
d_call: NA; clone_size: few; j_call: TRBJ2-3; v_call: TRBV4-3; cdr3_nt: TGCGCCAGCAGCCAAGTGGTCTCCTACACAGATACGCAGTATTTT; cdr3_aa: CASSQVVSYTDTQYF
d_call: NA; clone_size: many; j_call: TRBJ2-7; v_call: TRBV27; cdr3_nt: TGTGCGGCAGGCAGGGGACCCTACGAGCAGTACTTC; cdr3_aa: CAAGRGPYEQYF
d_call: NA; clone_size: few; j_call: TRBJ1-4; v_call: TRBV9; cdr3_nt: TGTGCCAGCAGCGCAAGGACAGCGTGGGACGAAAAACTGTTTTTT; cdr3_aa: CASSARTAWDEKLFF
d_call: TRBD1; clone_size: NA; j_call: TRBJ2-2; v_call: TRBV7-2; cdr3_nt: TGTGCCAGCAGCCCCAGACAGGGGGTGGGAACCGGGGAGCTGTTTTTT; cdr3_aa: CASSPRQGVGTGELFF
d_call: TRBD1; clone_size: few; j_call: TRBJ1-5; v_call: TRBV4-2; cdr3_nt: TGTGCCAGCAGCCAAGCTGGGACAGGGCTAGGTCAGCCCCAGCATTTT; cdr3_aa: CASSQAGTGLGQPQHF
d_call: TRBD2; clone_size: NA; j_call: TRBJ2-7; v_call: TRBV29-1; cdr3_nt: TGCAGCGTTGTGGGACTAGCGGGAAACGAGCAGTACTTC; cdr3_aa: CSVVGLAGNEQYF
d_call: NA; clone_size: NA; j_call: TRBJ2-1; v_call: TRBV11-1; cdr3_nt: TGTGCCAGCAGCTTAGCGAGGGGGGCTCCGAGCGAGATGGGGTCCTACAATGAGCAGTTCTTC; cdr3_aa: CASSLARGAPSEMGSYNEQFF
d_call: TRBD2; clone_size: once; j_call: TRBJ2-1; v_call: TRBV27; cdr3_nt: TGTGCCAGCAGTTTGGGACTAGCTAACAACAATGAGCAGTTCTTC; cdr3_aa: CASSLGLANNNEQFF
d_call: NA; clone_size: few; j_call: TRBJ2-1; v_call: TRBV4-3; cdr3_nt: TGCGCCAGCAGCCCCCGAGGGAGAGGCAATGAGCAGTTCTTC; cdr3_aa: CASSPRGRGNEQFF
d_call: TRBD2; clone_size: NA; j_call: TRBJ2-5; v_call: TRBV9; cdr3_nt: TGTGCCAGCAGCGTAGAACTAGCGGGAGTGTCGGAGACCCAGTACTTC; cdr3_aa: CASSVELAGVSETQYF
d_call: NA; clone_size: few; j_call: TRBJ1-1; v_call: TRBV4-2; cdr3_nt: TGTGCCAGCAGCCAAGATAGGGGGGAGCAGGCTTTCTTT; cdr3_aa: CASSQDRGEQAFF
d_call: TRBD2; clone_size: many; j_call: TRBJ2-1; v_call: TRBV9; cdr3_nt: TGTGCCAGCAGCGTAGTCCCTAGCGGGGGGGACGAGCAGTTCTTC; cdr3_aa: CASSVVPSGGDEQFF
d_call: TRBD1; clone_size: few; j_call: TRBJ2-6; v_call: TRBV15; cdr3_nt: TGTGCCGCCGCTCGGGACAGGGGGTCTGGGGCCAACGTCCTGACTTTC; cdr3_aa: CAAARDRGSGANVLTF
d_call: NA; clone_size: few; j_call: TRBJ2-3; v_call: TRBV20-1; cdr3_nt: TGCAGTGCTAGAAAAGGGGGGGGAACGTCATATACGCAGTATTTT; cdr3_aa: CSARKGGGTSYTQYF
d_call: NA; clone_size: NA; j_call: TRBJ2-4; v_call: TRBV7-2; cdr3_nt: TGTGCCAGCAGCCCGACAGGAGTGAACATTCAGTACTTC; cdr3_aa: CASSPTGVNIQYF
d_call: NA; clone_size: few; j_call: TRBJ2-7; v_call: TRBV6-5; cdr3_nt: TGTGCCAGCAGTTACGACAAATACGAGCAGTACTTC; cdr3_aa: CASSYDKYEQYF
d_call: TRBD2; clone_size: NA; j_call: TRBJ2-7; v_call: TRBV12-3/TRBV12-4; cdr3_nt: TGTGCCAGCTGTAAACGACTAGCGGGAGGCGAGCAGTACTTC; cdr3_aa: CASCKRLAGGEQYF
d_call: NA; clone_size: NA; j_call: TRBJ2-3; v_call: TRBV6-1; cdr3_nt: TGTGCCAGCAGCATAGCCACCCCTAGGGCAGATACGCAGTATTTT; cdr3_aa: CASSIATPRADTQYF
d_call: NA; clone_size: few; j_call: TRBJ2-1; v_call: TRBV18; cdr3_nt: TGTGCCAGCTCAACCTTTTCAGGAAGCTCCTACAATGAGCAGTTCTTC; cdr3_aa: CASSTFSGSSYNEQFF
d_call: TRBD2; clone_size: NA; j_call: TRBJ2-7; v_call: TRBV6-1; cdr3_nt: TGTGCCAGCAGCAAAGCGGGAGCTTGGGACGAGCAGTACTTC; cdr3_aa: CASSKAGAWDEQYF
d_call: NA; clone_size: few; j_call: TRBJ1-3; v_call: TRBV4-3; cdr3_nt: TGCGCCAGCAGCCAAGAGCACAGGGTCTCTGGAAACACCATATATTTT; cdr3_aa: CASSQEHRVSGNTIYF